This TCR beta chain was documented in a study of response to subunit inactivated influenza vaccine. Whole-study findings and limits: The authors offered the suggestion that each seasonal influenza vaccination recruits few new T cells.

TCRdb reanalysed the RT-PCR reads using MiXCR and keeps one entry per CDR3 protein. The sample records over 150,000 distinct CDR3 sequences, around an eighth being singletons. The CDR3 runs 15 residues. Germline CDR1 SGHRS, CDR2 YFSETQ. The trim removed 5 bases at V and 2 bases at J, leaving 7 bases unmatched. Comments on this clonotype: Its antigen is as yet unknown.

This specimen was CD8+ T cells sorted from PBMCs, taken approximately 5 days after vaccination. This chain joins TRBV5-1 and TRBJ2-5, with 9 bases aligning to TRBD1. This clonotype was sampled from a man aged 50 to 59 who received an inactivated influenza vaccine. The CDR3 here is CASSSDRGGQETQYF. CDR3 DNA sequence: TGCGCCAGCAGTTCGGACAGGGGAGGGCAAGAGACCCAGTACTTC.